A selection of T cell receptor beta chains follows, all from one sample in a study of cytomegalovirus exposure and HLA in healthy donors. Measured with immunoSEQ multiplex PCR; TCRdb has only the in-frame clones, and not every one. In the table there are about 140,000 clones, approximately 78% of which are singletons. The sequencing sample was made of PBMCs. Every receptor here comes from a female donor in good health and CMV-seronegative. Each CDR3 is given with its conserved first and last residue. Fields, in order: D gene, J gene, clone size, V gene, CDR3 protein, CDR3 DNA. The D gene is left open where the match is weak. The size of a clone is reported for some rows only, either as once, few or many, or as a class for expanded clones.

d_gene: TRBD2
j_gene: TRBJ2-2
abundance: NA
v_gene: TRBV7-9
CDR3aa: CASSWGGANTGELFF
CDR3nt: TGTGCCAGCAGCTGGGGGGGGGCGAACACCGGGGAGCTGTTTTTT

d_gene: NA
j_gene: TRBJ1-1
abundance: NA
v_gene: TRBV27
CDR3aa: CASGRLGPEAFF
CDR3nt: TGTGCCAGCGGGAGGTTGGGCCCTGAAGCTTTCTTT

d_gene: NA
j_gene: TRBJ2-7
abundance: NA
v_gene: TRBV29-1
CDR3aa: CSVVAANSYEQYF
CDR3nt: TGCAGCGTTGTAGCCGCCAACTCCTACGAGCAGTACTTC

d_gene: NA
j_gene: TRBJ1-2
abundance: NA
v_gene: TRBV6-5
CDR3aa: CASSFRQSLNYGYTF
CDR3nt: TGTGCCAGCAGTTTCCGACAGAGCCTTAACTATGGCTACACCTTC

d_gene: TRBD1
j_gene: TRBJ2-7
abundance: NA
v_gene: TRBV29-1
CDR3aa: CSVEMTGSNEQYF
CDR3nt: TGCAGCGTTGAAATGACAGGGAGCAACGAGCAGTACTTC

d_gene: NA
j_gene: TRBJ1-1
abundance: NA
v_gene: TRBV5-1
CDR3aa: CASSPTGRTEAFF
CDR3nt: TGTGCCAGCAGCCCCACAGGGAGAACTGAAGCTTTCTTT

d_gene: NA
j_gene: TRBJ1-2
abundance: NA
v_gene: TRBV6-1
CDR3aa: CASKRQNYGYTF
CDR3nt: TGTGCCAGCAAGCGGCAGAACTATGGCTACACCTTC

d_gene: TRBD1
j_gene: TRBJ1-2
abundance: NA
v_gene: TRBV4-2
CDR3aa: CASSQGLKDRDAFGYTF
CDR3nt: TGTGCCAGCAGCCAAGGTCTCAAAGACAGGGACGCTTTCGGCTACACCTTC

d_gene: NA
j_gene: TRBJ1-4
abundance: NA
v_gene: TRBV7-9
CDR3aa: CSSRLGGGKLFF
CDR3nt: TGTTCCAGCAGGTTAGGGGGAGGAAAACTGTTTTTT

d_gene: NA
j_gene: TRBJ2-7
abundance: NA
v_gene: TRBV7-9
CDR3aa: CASSRITGKSSYEQYF
CDR3nt: TGTGCCAGCAGCCGAATTACAGGGAAAAGCTCCTACGAGCAGTACTTC

d_gene: TRBD1
j_gene: TRBJ1-2
abundance: NA
v_gene: TRBV5-1
CDR3aa: CASSLGGQGAKYGYPF
CDR3nt: TGCGCCAGCAGCTTGGGAGGGCAGGGGGCGAAGTATGGCTACCCCTTC

d_gene: NA
j_gene: TRBJ1-2
abundance: once
v_gene: TRBV19
CDR3aa: CASSMGRAITPNYGYTF
CDR3nt: TGTGCCAGTAGTATGGGCAGGGCCATTACTCCCAACTATGGCTACACCTTC

d_gene: TRBD1
j_gene: TRBJ2-1
abundance: few
v_gene: TRBV10-3
CDR3aa: CAIAKDRYNNEQFF
CDR3nt: TGTGCCATCGCCAAGGACAGGTACAACAATGAGCAGTTCTTC

d_gene: NA
j_gene: TRBJ1-5
abundance: few
v_gene: TRBV7-9
CDR3aa: CASSFSKNQPQHF
CDR3nt: TGTGCCAGCAGCTTCAGTAAAAACCAGCCCCAGCATTTT

d_gene: NA
j_gene: TRBJ1-2
abundance: NA
v_gene: TRBV7-2
CDR3aa: CASSLVYGYTF
CDR3nt: TGTGCCAGCAGTTTAGTATATGGCTACACCTTC

d_gene: TRBD1
j_gene: TRBJ1-2
abundance: once
v_gene: TRBV7-8
CDR3aa: CASTELNRGDGYTF
CDR3nt: TGTGCCAGCACCGAACTAAACAGGGGTGATGGCTACACCTTC

d_gene: TRBD1
j_gene: TRBJ2-1
abundance: NA
v_gene: TRBV2
CDR3aa: CASSERAWGQGSNEQFF
CDR3nt: TGTGCCAGCAGTGAAAGGGCCTGGGGACAGGGATCCAATGAGCAGTTCTTC

d_gene: NA
j_gene: TRBJ2-1
abundance: NA
v_gene: TRBV9
CDR3aa: CASSVVSNEQFF
CDR3nt: TGTGCCAGCAGCGTAGTGAGCAATGAGCAGTTCTTC

d_gene: NA
j_gene: TRBJ2-1
abundance: NA
v_gene: TRBV18
CDR3aa: CASSPGGEFLLRRVSPRNEQFF
CDR3nt: TGTGCCAGCTCACCAGGGGGCGAGTTTCTGCTTCGCAGGGTTTCACCCCGCAATGAGCAGTTCTTC

d_gene: NA
j_gene: TRBJ2-7
abundance: few
v_gene: TRBV5-5
CDR3aa: CASSVFPGLRYEQYF
CDR3nt: TGTGCCAGCAGCGTATTCCCGGGACTCCGTTACGAGCAGTACTTC

d_gene: TRBD2
j_gene: TRBJ2-1
abundance: NA
v_gene: TRBV15
CDR3aa: CATSREGTSRYNEQFF
CDR3nt: TGTGCCACCAGCAGAGAAGGGACTAGCAGATACAATGAGCAGTTCTTC

d_gene: NA
j_gene: TRBJ2-1
abundance: NA
v_gene: TRBV6-1
CDR3aa: CASRWSSSYNEQFF
CDR3nt: TGTGCCAGCAGGTGGTCTAGCTCCTACAATGAGCAGTTCTTC

d_gene: NA
j_gene: TRBJ2-7
abundance: once
v_gene: TRBV28
CDR3aa: CASSLAREQYF
CDR3nt: TGTGCCAGCAGTTTAGCCCGGGAGCAGTACTTC

d_gene: NA
j_gene: TRBJ1-3
abundance: NA
v_gene: TRBV7-6
CDR3aa: CASSLGEARGNTIYF
CDR3nt: TGTGCCAGCAGCTTAGGAGAGGCCCGTGGAAACACCATATATTTT

d_gene: NA
j_gene: TRBJ1-5
abundance: NA
v_gene: TRBV6-1
CDR3aa: CASGADNQPQHF
CDR3nt: TGTGCCAGCGGCGCGGACAATCAGCCCCAGCATTTT

d_gene: TRBD2
j_gene: TRBJ2-1
abundance: NA
v_gene: TRBV10-3
CDR3aa: CAISESGRGAYNPDEQFF
CDR3nt: TGTGCCATCAGTGAGTCCGGGCGGGGGGCCTATAACCCGGATGAGCAGTTCTTC

d_gene: NA
j_gene: TRBJ2-7
abundance: NA
v_gene: TRBV28
CDR3aa: CASSLWAGQSQEQYF
CDR3nt: TGTGCCAGCAGTTTATGGGCAGGCCAAAGTCAGGAGCAGTACTTC